This is a list of T cell receptor beta chains from one sample in a study of T cell responses to AZD1222 COVID-19 vaccine. TCRdb's copy holds only in-frame clones and misses some; the assay was immunoSEQ multiplex PCR. The profile shows some 120,000 clones, around nine tenths of them singletons. The sequences come from peripheral blood, collected 28 days after the second dose of the MenACWY control vaccine. Every receptor here comes from an adult who received the MenACWY meningococcal vaccine as a control. The CDR3 runs from the conserved cysteine through the conserved F or W. The order of the fields is J gene, V gene, clone size, CDR3 length, D gene, CDR3 protein, CDR3 DNA. A D gene is named only where the DNA matches it firmly. Expanded clones are given a class, and other clones once, few, many or no size at all.

TRBJ2-1	TRBV6-5	-	15	TRBD1	CASSQWDRSLNEQFF	TGTGCCAGCAGTCAATGGGACAGATCACTTAATGAGCAGTTCTTC
TRBJ1-5	TRBV19	-	12	-	CASTQGHQPQHF	TGTGCCAGTACCCAGGGCCATCAGCCCCAGCATTTT
TRBJ1-2	TRBV6-5	-	13	-	CASSQTANYGYTF	TGTGCCAGCAGTCAGACAGCTAACTATGGCTACACCTTC
TRBJ2-7	TRBV2	-	14	-	CASTERGSVGEQYF	TGTGCCAGCACTGAAAGGGGGTCAGTTGGCGAGCAGTACTTC
TRBJ2-2	TRBV15	few	14	TRBD1	CATEGQVNTGELFF	TGTGCCACGGAGGGACAGGTGAACACCGGGGAGCTGTTTTTT
TRBJ2-5	TRBV6-5	-	14	-	CASSYSRQGETQYF	TGTGCCAGCAGTTACTCCCGGCAGGGAGAGACCCAGTACTTC
TRBJ1-2	TRBV9	-	14	TRBD1	CASSPRTGGYGYTF	TGTGCCAGCAGCCCTAGGACAGGGGGCTATGGCTACACCTTC
TRBJ1-1	TRBV7-3	-	14	-	CASSYDPSNTEAFF	TGTGCCAGCAGCTACGACCCCAGCAACACTGAAGCTTTCTTT
TRBJ1-5	TRBV28	-	14	-	CASSPGQSNQPQHF	TGTGCCAGCAGCCCGGGACAAAGCAATCAGCCCCAGCATTTT
TRBJ2-2	TRBV5-4	-	15	-	CASSRSRLNTGELFF	TGTGCCAGCAGCCGCAGTCGGCTAAACACCGGGGAGCTGTTTTTT
TRBJ2-3	TRBV18	-	14	TRBD1	CASSLSTGPDTQYF	TGTGCCAGCTCTCTCTCGACAGGGCCAGATACGCAGTATTTT
TRBJ1-2	TRBV11-2	-	13	-	CASTRWDGYGYTF	TGTGCCAGCACCCGATGGGACGGCTATGGCTACACCTTC
TRBJ1-3	TRBV2	-	15	-	CASSATRKSGNTIYF	TGTGCCAGCAGCGCTACGAGGAAATCTGGAAACACCATATATTTT
TRBJ1-1	TRBV4-1	-	17	TRBD1	CASSQERTGKRNTEAFF	TGCGCCAGCAGCCAGGAGCGGACAGGGAAGAGGAACACTGAAGCTTTCTTT
TRBJ2-1	TRBV20-1	-	11	-	CSAQEHNEQFF	TGCAGTGCCCAAGAACACAATGAGCAGTTCTTC
TRBJ1-4	TRBV3-1/TRBV3-2	-	17	TRBD1	CASSHPGQGPTNEKLFF	TGTGCCAGCAGCCACCCGGGACAGGGCCCAACTAATGAAAAACTGTTTTTT
TRBJ1-3	TRBV6-5	-	15	-	CASSLGHSSGNTIYF	TGTGCCAGCAGTTTAGGCCACTCTTCGGGAAACACCATATATTTT
TRBJ1-1	TRBV6-2/TRBV6-3	-	16	-	CASSYLGAYRSNEAFF	TGTGCCAGCAGTTACTTGGGGGCGTACAGATCCAATGAAGCTTTCTTT
TRBJ1-1	TRBV6-6	once	12	-	CASSSGVSEAFF	TGTGCCAGCAGTTCCGGGGTGTCTGAAGCTTTCTTT
TRBJ1-2	TRBV7-9	-	14	TRBD1	CASSHPGTGYGYTF	TGTGCCAGCAGCCATCCCGGGACAGGCTATGGCTACACCTTC
TRBJ2-5	TRBV6-1	-	15	-	CASSESGTKQETQYF	TGTGCCAGCAGTGAATCCGGGACAAAACAAGAGACCCAGTACTTC
TRBJ2-5	TRBV5-1	-	15	-	CASSLAGQYQETQYF	TGCGCCAGCAGCTTGGCCGGGCAGTACCAAGAGACCCAGTACTTC
TRBJ1-1	TRBV15	-	16	-	CATSRKSQYMNTEAFF	TGTGCCACCAGCAGAAAATCACAGTACATGAACACTGAAGCTTTCTTT
TRBJ2-7	TRBV28	-	18	TRBD1	CASSSGQGATSPRYEQYF	TGTGCCAGCAGCTCCGGACAGGGGGCGACTAGCCCTCGCTACGAGCAGTACTTC
TRBJ2-1	TRBV5-4	few	14	-	CASSPGRNYNEQFF	TGTGCCAGCAGCCCGGGACGGAACTACAATGAGCAGTTCTTC
TRBJ2-1	TRBV15	-	13	TRBD2	CATGGRGDNEQFF	TGTGCCACCGGCGGGAGGGGGGACAATGAGCAGTTCTTC
TRBJ1-4	TRBV6-1	few	17	-	CASSQAATGPSNEKLFF	TGTGCCAGCAGTCAAGCGGCCACGGGACCGAGTAATGAAAAACTGTTTTTT
TRBJ1-6	TRBV10-1	-	14	TRBD1	CASSPGTDNSPLHF	TGCGCCAGCAGTCCCGGGACAGATAATTCACCCCTCCACTTT
TRBJ2-2	TRBV21-1	-	18	-	CASTRTLGSGGSDGELFF	TGTGCCAGCACCCGGACTTTGGGTAGCGGGGGTTCAGACGGGGAGCTGTTTTTT
TRBJ1-5	TRBV5-8	-	15	-	CASSWGDNSNQPQHF	TGTGCCAGCAGCTGGGGAGATAATAGCAATCAGCCCCAGCATTTT
TRBJ2-5	TRBV30	few	11	-	CAWTFSETQYF	TGTGCCTGGACCTTTAGCGAGACCCAGTACTTC
TRBJ2-1	TRBV9	-	12	TRBD2	CASSAGEGEQFF	TGTGCCAGCAGCGCCGGGGAGGGTGAGCAGTTCTTC
TRBJ2-1	TRBV14	-	15	TRBD2	CASSPTGTTYNEQFF	TGTGCCAGCAGCCCCACCGGGACTACCTACAATGAGCAGTTCTTC
TRBJ2-7	TRBV27	-	15	-	CASSSPRGHSYEQYF	TGTGCCAGCAGTTCCCCCCGGGGACATTCCTACGAGCAGTACTTC
TRBJ1-2	TRBV4-3	-	17	TRBD1	CASSQVPGQGPNYGYTF	TGCGCCAGCAGCCAAGTCCCGGGACAGGGACCGAACTATGGCTACACCTTC
TRBJ1-6	TRBV27	once	17	-	CASRVGTESSYNSPLHF	TGTGCCAGCAGGGTAGGGACGGAGAGCTCCTATAATTCACCCCTCCACTTT
TRBJ1-3	TRBV3-1/TRBV3-2	-	16	-	CASRPDGAISGNTIYF	TGTGCCAGCAGACCCGACGGAGCGATCTCAGGAAACACCATATATTTT
TRBJ1-3	TRBV19	-	15	-	CASTQGARAGNTIYF	TGTGCCAGTACCCAAGGCGCCCGGGCAGGAAACACCATATATTTT
TRBJ1-2	TRBV19	-	14	-	CASRGAQAGYGYTF	TGTGCCAGTCGAGGGGCCCAAGCAGGCTATGGCTACACCTTC
TRBJ1-2	TRBV12-3/TRBV12-4	-	13	-	CASSSWHNYGYTF	TGTGCCAGCAGTTCTTGGCATAACTATGGCTACACCTTC
TRBJ2-2	TRBV2	-	17	-	CASSDPRQRANTGELFF	TGTGCCAGCAGTGATCCCCGACAGAGGGCGAACACCGGGGAGCTGTTTTTT
TRBJ2-7	TRBV4-1	few	11	-	CASSQGPELYF	TGCGCCAGTTCACAGGGACCTGAGTTGTACTTC
TRBJ1-2	TRBV7-9	-	13	TRBD1	CASSPGTVNGYTF	TGTGCCAGCAGCCCAGGGACAGTTAATGGCTACACCTTC
TRBJ2-4	TRBV15	-	13	-	CATSRSPENIQYF	TGTGCCACCAGCAGGTCACCGGAAAACATTCAGTACTTC
TRBJ2-7	TRBV2	-	11	-	CASSDSGEQYF	TGTGCCAGCAGTGACTCGGGGGAGCAGTACTTC
TRBJ2-6	TRBV4-1	once	17	-	CASSQAGSVSGANVLTF	TGCGCCAGCAGCCAAGCAGGGAGCGTGTCTGGGGCCAACGTCCTGACTTTC
TRBJ1-5	TRBV6-6	-	14	-	CASSYGNSNQPQHF	TGTGCCAGCAGTTATGGCAATAGCAATCAGCCCCAGCATTTT
TRBJ2-2	TRBV5-1	-	15	TRBD2	CASSLMAGAGGELFF	TGCGCCAGCAGCTTGATGGCGGGAGCGGGCGGGGAGCTGTTTTTT
TRBJ2-2	TRBV5-1	-	15	TRBD2	CASSLVAGPTGELFF	TGCGCCAGCAGCTTGGTAGCGGGTCCGACCGGGGAGCTGTTTTTT
TRBJ2-1	TRBV27	-	13	-	CASSLLGKFEQFF	TGTGCCAGCAGTTTATTAGGGAAGTTTGAGCAGTTCTTC
TRBJ1-4	TRBV12-3/TRBV12-4	once	13	-	CASSARQVWKLFF	TGTGCCAGCAGTGCCAGACAAGTTTGGAAACTGTTTTTT
TRBJ2-1	TRBV5-1	-	15	TRBD2	CASSPIAGDPNEQFF	TGCGCCAGCAGCCCCATAGCGGGAGATCCCAATGAGCAGTTCTTC
TRBJ2-1	TRBV11-2	-	16	-	CASSSTGEVTYNEQFF	TGTGCCAGCAGCTCCACAGGGGAGGTGACGTACAATGAGCAGTTCTTC
TRBJ2-1	TRBV28	-	16	-	CASSSSVGSGYNEQFF	TGTGCCAGCAGTTCCTCCGTCGGATCAGGCTACAATGAGCAGTTCTTC
TRBJ2-5	TRBV28	-	17	TRBD2	CASSPVGGLGVQETQYF	TGTGCCAGCAGCCCGGTGGGAGGGTTAGGGGTCCAAGAGACCCAGTACTTC
TRBJ2-2	TRBV6-5	-	15	-	CASRRPFKDTGELFF	TGTGCCAGCCGAAGACCATTCAAAGACACCGGGGAGCTGTTTTTT
TRBJ1-5	TRBV11-1	-	15	TRBD1	CASSLDRGGLQPQHF	TGTGCCAGCAGCTTAGACAGGGGGGGGCTTCAGCCCCAGCATTTT
TRBJ2-3	TRBV11-2	-	16	TRBD1	CASSLGGQGLTDTQYF	TGTGCCAGCAGCTTAGGGGGACAGGGACTCACAGATACGCAGTATTTT